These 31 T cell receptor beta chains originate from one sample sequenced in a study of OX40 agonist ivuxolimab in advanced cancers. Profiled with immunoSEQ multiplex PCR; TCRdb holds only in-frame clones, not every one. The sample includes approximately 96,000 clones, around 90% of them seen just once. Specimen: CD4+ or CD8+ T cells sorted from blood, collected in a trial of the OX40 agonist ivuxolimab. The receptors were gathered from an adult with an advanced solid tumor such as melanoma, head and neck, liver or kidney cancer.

This CDR3 reads CATQLAGGRNTQYF. CDR3 bases: TGTGCCACCCAACTAGCGGGAGGGAGGAATACGCAGTATTTT. This rearrangement joins TRBV6-5 to TRBJ2-3; 13 bases line up with TRBD2. The V segment lost 10 bases and the J segment 7 bases; nucleotides outside the gene matches: 8. Germline CDR1 is MNHEY and CDR2 is SVGAGI. This CDR3 is built from 14 residues.

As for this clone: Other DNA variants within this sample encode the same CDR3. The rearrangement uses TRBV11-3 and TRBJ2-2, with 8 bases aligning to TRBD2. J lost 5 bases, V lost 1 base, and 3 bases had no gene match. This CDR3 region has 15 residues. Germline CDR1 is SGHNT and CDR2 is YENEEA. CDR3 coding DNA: TGTGCCAGCAGCTTAGCGGGAGGGGGGACCGGGGAGCTGTTTTTT. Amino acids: CASSLAGGGTGELFF.

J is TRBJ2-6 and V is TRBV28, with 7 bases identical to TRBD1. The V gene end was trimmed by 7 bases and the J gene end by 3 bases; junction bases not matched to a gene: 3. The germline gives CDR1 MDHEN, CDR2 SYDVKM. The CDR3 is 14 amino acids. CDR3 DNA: TGTGCCAGCAACACAGGGGTTGGGGCCAACGTCCTGACTTTC. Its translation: CASNTGVGANVLTF.

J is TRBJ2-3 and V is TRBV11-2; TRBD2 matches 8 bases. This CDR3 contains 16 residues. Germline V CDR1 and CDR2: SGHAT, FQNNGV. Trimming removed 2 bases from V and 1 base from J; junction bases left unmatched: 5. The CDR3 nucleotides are TGTGCCAGCAGCTTAATACTAGCGGTGCGCACAGATACGCAGTATTTT. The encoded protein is CASSLILAVRTDTQYF.

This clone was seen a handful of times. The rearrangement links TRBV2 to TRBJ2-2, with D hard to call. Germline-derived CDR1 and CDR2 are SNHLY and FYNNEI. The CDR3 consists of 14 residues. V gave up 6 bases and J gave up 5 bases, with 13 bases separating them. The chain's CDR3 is CASRALGYTGELFF. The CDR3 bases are TGTGCCAGCAGGGCTCTAGGATATACCGGGGAGCTGTTTTTT.

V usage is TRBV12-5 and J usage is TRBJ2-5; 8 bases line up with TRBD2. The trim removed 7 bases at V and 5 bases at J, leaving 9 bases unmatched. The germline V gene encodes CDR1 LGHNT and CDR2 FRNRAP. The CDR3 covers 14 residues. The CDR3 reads CASAKAGVEETQYF. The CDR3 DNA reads TGTGCTAGTGCCAAAGCGGGAGTCGAGGAGACCCAGTACTTC.

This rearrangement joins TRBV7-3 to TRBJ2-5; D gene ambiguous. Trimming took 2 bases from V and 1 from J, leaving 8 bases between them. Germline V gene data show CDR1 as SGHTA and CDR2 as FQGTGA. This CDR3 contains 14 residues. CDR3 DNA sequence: TGTGCCAGCAGCTTAGGTGGCACCCAAGAGACCCAGTACTTC. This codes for CASSLGGTQETQYF.

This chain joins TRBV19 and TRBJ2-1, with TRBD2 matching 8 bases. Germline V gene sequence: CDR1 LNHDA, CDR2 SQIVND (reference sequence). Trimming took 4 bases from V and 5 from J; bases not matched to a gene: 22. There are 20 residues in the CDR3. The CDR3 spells CASSNPGLVTFSFSNNEQFF. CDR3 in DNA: TGTGCCAGTAGTAACCCGGGACTAGTTACCTTTAGTTTCTCAAACAATGAGCAGTTCTTC. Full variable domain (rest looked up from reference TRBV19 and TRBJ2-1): DGGITQSPKYLFRKEGQNVTLSCEQNLNHDAMYWYRQDPGQGLRLIYYSQIVNDFQKGDIAEGYSVSREKKESFPLTVTSAQKNPTAFYLCASSNPGLVTFSFSNNEQFFGPGTRLTVL.

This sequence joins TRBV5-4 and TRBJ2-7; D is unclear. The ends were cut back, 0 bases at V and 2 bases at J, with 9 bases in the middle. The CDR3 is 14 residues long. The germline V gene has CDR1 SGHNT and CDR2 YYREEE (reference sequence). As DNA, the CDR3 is TGTGCCAGCAGCTTGGGGCAGGATCCCTACGAGCAGTACTTC. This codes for CASSLGQDPYEQYF.

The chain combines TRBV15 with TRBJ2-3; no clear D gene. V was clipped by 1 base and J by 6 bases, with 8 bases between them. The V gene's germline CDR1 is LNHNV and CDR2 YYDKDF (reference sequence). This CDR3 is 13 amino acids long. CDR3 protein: CATSRVSSDTQYF. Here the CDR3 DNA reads TGTGCCACCAGCAGAGTTTCCAGTGATACGCAGTATTTT.

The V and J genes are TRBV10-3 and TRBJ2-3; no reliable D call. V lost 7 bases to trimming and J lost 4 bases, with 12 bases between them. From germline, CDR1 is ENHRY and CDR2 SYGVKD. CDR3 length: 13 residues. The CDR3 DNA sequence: TGTGCCATCAATCTAGAGCAAGCAGATACGCAGTATTTT. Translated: CAINLEQADTQYF.

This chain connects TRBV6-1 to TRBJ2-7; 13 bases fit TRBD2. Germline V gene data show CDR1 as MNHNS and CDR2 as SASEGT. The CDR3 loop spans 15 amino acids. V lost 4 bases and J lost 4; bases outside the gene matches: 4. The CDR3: CASSVTSGRAYEQYF. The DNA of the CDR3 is TGTGCCAGCAGTGTCACTAGCGGGAGGGCTTACGAGCAGTACTTC.

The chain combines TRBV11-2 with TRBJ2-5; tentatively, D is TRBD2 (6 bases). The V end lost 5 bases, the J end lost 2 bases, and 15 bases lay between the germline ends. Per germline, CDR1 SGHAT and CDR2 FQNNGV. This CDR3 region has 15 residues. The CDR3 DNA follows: TGTGCCAGCAGCCCCCGGGCTAGCGCTCAAGAGACCCAGTACTTC. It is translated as CASSPRASAQETQYF. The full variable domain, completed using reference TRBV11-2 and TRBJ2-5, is EAGVAQSPRYKIIEKRQSVAFWCNPISGHATLYWYQQILGQGPKLLIQFQNNGVVDDSQLPKDRFSAERLKGVDSTLKIQPAKLEDSAVYLCASSPRASAQETQYFGPGTRLLVL.

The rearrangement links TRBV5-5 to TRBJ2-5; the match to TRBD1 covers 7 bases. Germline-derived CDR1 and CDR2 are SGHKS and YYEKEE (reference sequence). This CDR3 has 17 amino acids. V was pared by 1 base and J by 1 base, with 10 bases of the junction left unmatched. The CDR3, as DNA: TGTGCCAGCAGCTTGCGTAATACGGGACAGAGCCAAGAGACCCAGTACTTC. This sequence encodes CASSLRNTGQSQETQYF.

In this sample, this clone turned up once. As DNA, the CDR3 is TGTGCCAGTGATAGGGGGCCCGCCTACGAGCAGTACTTC. Protein: CASDRGPAYEQYF. The chain has TRBV2 and TRBJ2-7, with 7 bases aligning to TRBD1. V was pared by 9 bases and J by 2 bases, with 7 bases of the junction left unmatched. CDR3 size: 13 residues. Germline CDR1 SNHLY, CDR2 FYNNEI.

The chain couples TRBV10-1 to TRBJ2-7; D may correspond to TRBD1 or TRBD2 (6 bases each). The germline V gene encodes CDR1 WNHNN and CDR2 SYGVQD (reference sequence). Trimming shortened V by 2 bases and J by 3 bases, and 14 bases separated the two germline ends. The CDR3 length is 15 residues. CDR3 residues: CASSELPGANYEQYF. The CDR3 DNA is TGCGCCAGCAGTGAGCTCCCGGGGGCTAACTACGAGCAGTACTTC.

The DNA of the CDR3 is TGTGCCAGTATGACAGCCGACTATGGCTACACCTTC. Amino acids: CASMTADYGYTF. The chain links TRBV7-9 to TRBJ1-2, with a possible D match to TRBD1 (5 bases). Trimming removed 9 bases from V and 3 bases from J, with 11 bases in between. CDR3 size: 12 residues. CDR1 SEHNR and CDR2 FQNEAQ come from the germline V gene (reference sequence).

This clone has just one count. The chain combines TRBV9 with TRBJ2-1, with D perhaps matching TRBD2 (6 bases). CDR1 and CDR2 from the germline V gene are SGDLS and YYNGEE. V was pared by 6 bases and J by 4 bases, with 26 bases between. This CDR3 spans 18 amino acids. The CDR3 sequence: CASNKPPRLGGRYNEQFF. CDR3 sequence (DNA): TGTGCCAGCAACAAACCCCCACGGCTGGGGGGACGATACAATGAGCAGTTCTTC.

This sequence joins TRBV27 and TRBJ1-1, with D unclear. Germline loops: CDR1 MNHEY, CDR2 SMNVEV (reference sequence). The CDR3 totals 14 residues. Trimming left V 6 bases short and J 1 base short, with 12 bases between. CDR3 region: CASSRTDRNTEAFF. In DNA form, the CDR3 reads TGTGCCAGCAGCCGGACGGATCGGAACACTGAAGCTTTCTTT.

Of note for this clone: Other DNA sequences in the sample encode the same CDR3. In nucleotides, the CDR3 is TGTGCCAGCTCACCACGGACTAGCGGAACCTACGAGCAGTACTTC. Its protein product is CASSPRTSGTYEQYF. This chain joins TRBV18 and TRBJ2-7; 10 bases are shared with TRBD2. Losses at the gene ends were 1 base for V and 2 bases for J; bases not matched to a gene: 2. The germline V gene has CDR1 KGHSH and CDR2 LQKENI. This CDR3 region has 15 residues.

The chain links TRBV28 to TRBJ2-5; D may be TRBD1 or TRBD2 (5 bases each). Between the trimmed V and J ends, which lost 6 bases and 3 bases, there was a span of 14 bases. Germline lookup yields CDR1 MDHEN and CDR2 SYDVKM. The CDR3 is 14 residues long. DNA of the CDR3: TGTGCCAGCAGATCACCCGGGACCGAAGAGACCCAGTACTTC. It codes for CASRSPGTEETQYF.

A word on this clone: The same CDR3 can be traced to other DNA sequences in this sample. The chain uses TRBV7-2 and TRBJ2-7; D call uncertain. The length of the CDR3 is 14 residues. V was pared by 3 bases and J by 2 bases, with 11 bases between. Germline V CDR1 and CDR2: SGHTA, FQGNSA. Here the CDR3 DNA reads TGTGCCAGCAGCTTGGGGTTGGGGACCTACGAGCAGTACTTC. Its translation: CASSLGLGTYEQYF.

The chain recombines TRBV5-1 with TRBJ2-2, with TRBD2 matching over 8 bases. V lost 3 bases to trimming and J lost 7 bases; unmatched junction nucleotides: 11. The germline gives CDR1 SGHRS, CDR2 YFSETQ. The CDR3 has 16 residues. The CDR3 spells CASSYRYSGINGELFF. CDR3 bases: TGCGCCAGCAGCTACCGTTATAGCGGGATCAACGGGGAGCTGTTTTTT.

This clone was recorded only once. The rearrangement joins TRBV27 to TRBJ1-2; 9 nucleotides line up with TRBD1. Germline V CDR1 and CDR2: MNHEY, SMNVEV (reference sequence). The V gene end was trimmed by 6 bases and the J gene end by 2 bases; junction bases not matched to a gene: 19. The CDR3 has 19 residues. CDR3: CASSPFGGRDRVGNYGYTF. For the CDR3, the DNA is TGTGCCAGCAGCCCTTTCGGGGGGCGGGACAGGGTTGGAAACTATGGCTACACCTTC.

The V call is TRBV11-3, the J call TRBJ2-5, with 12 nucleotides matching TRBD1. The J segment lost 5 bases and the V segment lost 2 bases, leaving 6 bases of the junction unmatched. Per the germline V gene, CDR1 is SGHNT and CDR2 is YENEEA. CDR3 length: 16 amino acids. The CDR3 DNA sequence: TGTGCCAGCAGCTTATCGGGGACAGGGGGCGCGGAGACCCAGTACTTC. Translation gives CASSLSGTGGAETQYF.

The CDR3 sequence: CAISVWRGSYEQYF. The CDR3 coding sequence is TGTGCCATCAGTGTTTGGCGGGGATCGTACGAGCAGTACTTC. This chain connects TRBV10-3 to TRBJ2-7; possible D gene TRBD2, 6 bases. CDR1 is ENHRY, CDR2 SYGVKD, per germline. V was clipped by 4 bases and J by 4 bases, with 14 bases between them. The CDR3 consists of 14 residues.

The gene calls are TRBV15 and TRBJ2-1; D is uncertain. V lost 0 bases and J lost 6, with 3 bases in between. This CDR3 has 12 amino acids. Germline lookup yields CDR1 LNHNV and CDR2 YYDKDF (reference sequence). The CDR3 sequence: CATSRDFNEQFF. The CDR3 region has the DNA TGTGCCACCAGCAGAGATTTCAATGAGCAGTTCTTC.

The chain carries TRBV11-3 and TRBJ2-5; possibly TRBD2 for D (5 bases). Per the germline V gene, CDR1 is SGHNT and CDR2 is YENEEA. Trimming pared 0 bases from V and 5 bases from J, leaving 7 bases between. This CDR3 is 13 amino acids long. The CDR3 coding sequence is TGTGCCAGCAGCTTAGAGGGCGGGGAGACCCAGTACTTC. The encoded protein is CASSLEGGETQYF.

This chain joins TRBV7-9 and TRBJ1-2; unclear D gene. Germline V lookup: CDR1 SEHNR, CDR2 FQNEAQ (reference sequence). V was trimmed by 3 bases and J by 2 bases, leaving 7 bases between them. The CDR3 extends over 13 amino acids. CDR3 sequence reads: CASSFGQNYGYTF. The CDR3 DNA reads TGTGCCAGCAGCTTTGGGCAGAACTATGGCTACACCTTC. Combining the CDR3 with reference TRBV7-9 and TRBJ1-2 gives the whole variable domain DTGVSQNPRHKITKRGQNVTFRCDPISEHNRLYWYRQTLGQGPEFLTYFQNEAQLEKSRLLSDRFSAERPKGSFSTLEIQRTEQGDSAMYLCASSFGQNYGYTFGSGTRLTVV.

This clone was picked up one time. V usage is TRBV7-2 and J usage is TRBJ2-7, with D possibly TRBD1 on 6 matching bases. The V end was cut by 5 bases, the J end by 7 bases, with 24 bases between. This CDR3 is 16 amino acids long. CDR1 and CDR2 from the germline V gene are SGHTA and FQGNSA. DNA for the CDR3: TGTGCCAGCAGCGATCGACGACAGGCCGCCTTTAAAGAGCAGTACTTC. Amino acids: CASSDRRQAAFKEQYF.

DNA for the CDR3: TGTGCCAGCAGTGAAAGGCTAGCGGGAGGTGAGGAGCAGTACTTC. Its protein is CASSERLAGGEEQYF. V and J are TRBV2 and TRBJ2-7, with 11 positions matching TRBD2. CDR3 length equals 15 residues. The germline CDR1 and CDR2 sequences are SNHLY and FYNNEI. The J segment lost 7 bases and the V segment lost 2 bases, leaving 7 bases of the junction unmatched.